These T cell receptor beta chains were read from a single sample in a study of T cell changes during pregnancy in multiple sclerosis. Produced via immunoSEQ multiplex PCR; TCRdb's table is partial and in-frame only. The table has 50,000 to 75,000 clones, 93% seen once. The sequenced sample was CD8+ T cells from peripheral blood mononuclear cells, obtained in the third trimester of pregnancy. Receptor source: a female donor with multiple sclerosis, enrolled in a pregnancy study. CDR3s include the opening cysteine and the closing phenylalanine or tryptophan. A D gene is named only where the DNA matches it firmly. The size entry is marked missing in some rows and otherwise reads once, few, many or a size class.

d_call	clone_size	v_call	j_call	cdr3_aa	cdr3_nt
TRBD1	.	TRBV7-9	TRBJ2-3	CASSYDRDRLTDTQYF	TGTGCCAGCAGCTACGACCGGGACAGACTCACAGATACGCAGTATTTT
TRBD2	once	TRBV27	TRBJ2-7	CASSHPPLAGVYEQYF	TGTGCCAGCAGCCATCCCCCCCTAGCGGGAGTATACGAGCAGTACTTC
.	.	TRBV5-1	TRBJ2-1	CASSSGTLGDEQFF	TGCGCCAGCAGCTCGGGAACACTCGGGGATGAGCAGTTCTTC
TRBD1	.	TRBV27	TRBJ2-7	CASSPGTAPTYEQYF	TGTGCCAGCAGTCCCGGGACAGCGCCCACCTACGAGCAGTACTTC
.	.	TRBV12-2	TRBJ2-7	CASRLEVKQGAAEQYF	TGTGCAAGTCGCTTAGAGGTAAAACAGGGGGCGGCCGAGCAGTACTTC
.	.	TRBV4-3	TRBJ1-1	CASTQDGPTGVNTEAFF	TGCGCCAGCACCCAAGATGGTCCTACAGGTGTGAACACTGAAGCTTTCTTT
.	.	TRBV28	TRBJ1-5	CASSLGQPNQPQHF	TGTGCCAGCAGTTTAGGACAGCCAAATCAGCCCCAGCATTTT
TRBD2	.	TRBV2	TRBJ2-2	CARGLAENTGELFF	TGTGCCAGGGGGCTAGCGGAAAACACCGGGGAGCTGTTTTTT
TRBD2	once	TRBV28	TRBJ2-7	CASSLALAGDYEQYF	TGTGCCAGCAGTTTGGCGCTAGCGGGAGACTACGAGCAGTACTTC
TRBD2	medium-sized	TRBV7-6	TRBJ2-3	CASSLEGGLASGSTDTQYF	TGTGCCAGCAGCTTAGAAGGCGGGTTGGCTAGCGGGAGCACAGATACGCAGTATTTT
.	.	TRBV29-1	TRBJ1-1	CSVPRRAPNGTEAFF	TGCAGCGTACCGCGCAGGGCGCCGAACGGCACTGAAGCTTTCTTT
TRBD1	.	TRBV19	TRBJ2-7	CASSGTVYLEQYF	TGTGCCAGCTCAGGGACAGTATATCTCGAGCAGTACTTC
TRBD1	.	TRBV27	TRBJ2-5	CASSYSGTGNAKTQYF	TGTGCCAGCAGTTACTCCGGGACAGGGAACGCGAAGACCCAGTACTTC
TRBD2	.	TRBV12-5	TRBJ2-7	CASGSGTRGYAYEQYF	TGTGCTAGTGGCTCCGGGACTAGAGGGTACGCCTACGAGCAGTACTTC
.	.	TRBV7-8	TRBJ1-1	CASSSGQLNTEAFF	TGTGCCAGCAGCTCAGGACAGCTGAACACTGAAGCTTTCTTT
.	once	TRBV30	TRBJ1-1	CAWSVMGATEAFF	TGTGCCTGGAGCGTCATGGGGGCCACTGAAGCTTTCTTT
.	.	TRBV7-9	TRBJ2-7	CASSSQGFPEQYF	TGTGCCAGCAGCTCACAGGGTTTCCCCGAGCAGTACTTC
TRBD2	.	TRBV25-1	TRBJ2-4	CASSGPGIQYF	TGTGCCAGTAGCGGGCCTGGCATTCAGTACTTC
.	.	TRBV28	TRBJ1-2	CASSGEGYGYTF	TGTGCCAGCAGTGGGGAGGGTTATGGCTACACCTTC
.	.	TRBV5-4	TRBJ2-1	CASSPGGGVPNEQFF	TGTGCCAGCAGTCCTGGCGGCGGAGTTCCCAATGAGCAGTTCTTC
.	.	TRBV6-1	TRBJ2-3	CASSEVAGGTDTQYF	TGTGCCAGCAGTGAGGTTGCAGGGGGCACAGATACGCAGTATTTT
TRBD2	.	TRBV9	TRBJ2-1	CASSVVDRAGGRYNEQFF	TGTGCCAGCAGCGTAGTAGACCGAGCGGGAGGACGGTACAATGAGCAGTTCTTC
TRBD2	.	TRBV16	TRBJ2-7	CASSQPGLAGPRGEQYF	TGTGCCAGCAGCCAACCTGGACTAGCGGGACCCCGGGGCGAGCAGTACTTC
.	.	TRBV6-6	TRBJ1-1	CASSYSSTEAFF	TGTGCCAGCAGTTACTCGAGCACTGAAGCTTTCTTT
TRBD1	.	TRBV19	TRBJ1-2	CASSMGTGGNYGYTF	TGTGCCAGTAGTATGGGGACAGGGGGAAACTATGGCTACACCTTC
.	.	TRBV21-1	TRBJ2-7	CASSKRLAGGEVYEQYF	TGTGCCAGCAGCAAAAGGCTAGCGGGAGGGGAAGTCTACGAGCAGTACTTC
.	once	TRBV4-1	TRBJ2-2	CASSRAVYTGELFF	TGCGCCAGCAGCCGGGCCGTGTACACCGGGGAGCTGTTTTTT
TRBD2	once	TRBV5-6	TRBJ2-1	CASSSGGTSGYNEQFF	TGTGCCAGCAGTTCTGGGGGGACTAGCGGGTACAATGAGCAGTTCTTC
.	once	TRBV7-6	TRBJ2-1	CASSSGLGTGPFF	TGTGCCAGCAGCTCGGGACTCGGTACTGGACCGTTCTTC
.	.	TRBV5-8	TRBJ2-7	CASSLGGEQYF	TGTGCCAGCAGCTTGGGAGGGGAGCAGTACTTC
.	.	TRBV29-1	TRBJ1-4	CSVSQGLEKLFF	TGCAGCGTTTCACAGGGATTGGAAAAACTGTTTTTT
TRBD1	.	TRBV6-5	TRBJ2-7	CASRKRQGEREQYF	TGTGCCAGCAGGAAACGACAGGGGGAACGCGAGCAGTACTTC
.	.	TRBV6-6	TRBJ1-2	CASSYSSGFYGYTF	TGTGCCAGCAGTTACTCCTCAGGATTCTATGGCTACACCTTC
.	.	TRBV29-1	TRBJ2-7	CSVEVRTGKAMEQYF	TGCAGCGTTGAAGTCAGGACTGGTAAAGCGATGGAGCAGTACTTC
TRBD2	.	TRBV7-9	TRBJ2-1	CASSPPAGEAPNEQFF	TGTGCCAGCAGCCCGCCAGCGGGAGAGGCTCCCAATGAGCAGTTCTTC
TRBD1	.	TRBV28	TRBJ2-7	CASSLYTRTGGYGEQYF	TGTGCCAGCAGTTTATACACCCGGACAGGGGGCTATGGGGAGCAGTACTTC
.	.	TRBV5-1	TRBJ1-1	CASSLGAGRLNTEAFF	TGCGCCAGCAGCTTAGGGGCCGGCAGGCTGAACACTGAAGCTTTCTTT
TRBD2	.	TRBV7-9	TRBJ2-1	CASSFRVSSGRGEQFF	TGTGCCAGCAGCTTTCGTGTGTCGAGCGGGAGGGGTGAGCAGTTCTTC
.	.	TRBV2	TRBJ2-7	CASVSSYEQYF	TGTGCCAGTGTTAGCTCCTACGAGCAGTACTTC
TRBD1	once	TRBV7-9	TRBJ2-5	CASTGQGQETQYF	TGTGCCAGCACCGGACAGGGACAAGAGACCCAGTACTTC
.	.	TRBV27	TRBJ2-1	CASSPPGGSYNEQFF	TGTGCCAGCAGTCCCCCCGGGGGCTCCTACAATGAGCAGTTCTTC
.	.	TRBV30	TRBJ1-5	CAWSLGGGAQPQHF	TGTGCCTGGAGTTTAGGCGGAGGGGCTCAGCCCCAGCATTTT
TRBD1	once	TRBV28	TRBJ1-1	CASIPPPGQGRTEAFF	TGTGCCAGCATTCCTCCCCCTGGACAGGGGAGGACTGAAGCTTTCTTT
TRBD2	.	TRBV19	TRBJ2-1	CASSPGTSFEQFF	TGTGCCAGTAGTCCCGGGACTAGCTTTGAGCAGTTCTTC
.	.	TRBV6-5	TRBJ2-7	CASSYWQGRYEQYF	TGTGCCAGCAGTTACTGGCAGGGCCGCTACGAGCAGTACTTC
TRBD2	once	TRBV6-5	TRBJ2-1	CASSYVPPGEGEQFF	TGTGCCAGCAGTTACGTCCCCCCCGGGGAGGGTGAGCAGTTCTTC
.	.	TRBV11-2	TRBJ2-7	CASSLVFGGEQYF	TGTGCCAGCAGCTTAGTTTTCGGGGGCGAGCAGTACTTC
.	once	TRBV27	TRBJ1-5	CASSLSRIQPQHF	TGTGCCAGCAGTTTATCGCGCATCCAGCCCCAGCATTTT
.	.	TRBV28	TRBJ1-1	CASSLPEDKAFF	TGTGCCAGCAGCCTCCCGGAGGATAAAGCTTTCTTT
.	.	TRBV27	TRBJ2-1	CASSSGLEQFF	TGTGCCAGCAGTTCTGGACTAGAGCAGTTCTTC